The clone carrying this T cell receptor (beta chain) was picked up a small number of times. Its antigen is unknown. This specimen belongs to a study of cytomegalovirus exposure and HLA in healthy donors. Study conclusions and caveats: More than 150 TCR beta chains were listed as cytomegalovirus-associated.

Losses at the gene ends were 0 bases for V and 1 base for J; bases not matched to a gene: 7. The CDR3 totals 17 residues. Germline loops: CDR1 SGHTA, CDR2 FQGNSA. 13 Jbeta primers and 60 Vbeta primers were used for the PCR. Assay used: immunoSEQ multiplex PCR; TCRdb lists only in-frame clones, some missing. The sample shows fewer than 200,000 clones, roughly 73% of them seen only once. The sequencing sample was made of PBMCs. The chain combines TRBV7-2 with TRBJ2-5, with 8 bases identical to TRBD2. The source of this sequence is a young woman in good health and CMV-seronegative. The CDR3: CASSLAGTRTGQETQYF. CDR3 coding DNA: TGTGCCAGCAGCTTAGCTGGGACTAGGACGGGCCAAGAGACCCAGTACTTC.